Listed below are T cell receptor beta chains from one sample, sequenced in a study of blood T cell repertoires in COVID-19. TCRdb keeps only in-frame clones here, not all; method: immunoSEQ multiplex PCR. The table shows over 30,000 clones, with about 90% occurring only once. Sequencing was done on a sample of peripheral blood. All receptors come from a human donor in a cohort sampled during active COVID-19. Both conserved end residues are part of each CDR3. A D gene is named only where the DNA matches it firmly. Only part of the rows carry a size: once, few, many, or a class if the clone is expanded.

clone size	V gene	D gene	J gene	CDR3 length	CDR3 DNA	CDR3 protein
.	TRBV7-8	TRBD1	TRBJ2-7	16	TGTGCCAGCAGCCTTGGGACAGGCAGTATTTTCTACGAGCAGTACTTC	CASSLGTGSIFYEQYF
.	TRBV6-4	.	TRBJ1-2	15	TGTGCCAGCAGTAATCAGGCGGCGGGCTCCTATGGCTACACCTTC	CASSNQAAGSYGYTF
.	TRBV12-5	.	TRBJ2-1	15	TGTGCTAGTGCCCGGGAAGAGGTTTGGGTCAATGAGCAGTTCTTC	CASAREEVWVNEQFF
.	TRBV6-6	.	TRBJ1-6	15	TGTGCCAGTTCCGACAGGCCCTCCTATAATTCACCCCTCCACTTT	CASSDRPSYNSPLHF
.	TRBV27	.	TRBJ2-5	14	TGTGCCAGCAGTTTGGAGGGGCACCAAGAGACCCAGTACTTC	CASSLEGHQETQYF
.	TRBV19	TRBD2	TRBJ2-7	16	TGTGCCAGTAGTATTTTAGCGGGCTTCGATTCCTACGAGCAGTACTTC	CASSILAGFDSYEQYF
.	TRBV20-1	.	TRBJ2-1	11	TGCAGTGCTAGAGATCAGGCTGAGCAGTTCTTC	CSARDQAEQFF
.	TRBV28	.	TRBJ2-7	13	TGTGCCAGCAGTTCGGGACTTGGTTACGAGCAGTACTTC	CASSSGLGYEQYF
.	TRBV19	TRBD1	TRBJ1-4	16	TGTGCCAGTAGTATTAGTCGGACAGGGGGCGGAGGAAAACTGTTTTTT	CASSISRTGGGGKLFF
few	TRBV19	.	TRBJ2-7	12	TGTGCCAGTAAAGCTCGGCGGGGGCAGCAGTACTTC	CASKARRGQQYF
.	TRBV21-1	.	TRBJ1-2	17	TGTGCCAGCAGCAAAGTCGGGATCAGGCAGGCTAACTATGGCTACACCTTC	CASSKVGIRQANYGYTF
.	TRBV29-1	TRBD1	TRBJ1-2	12	TGCAGCGTCAGGACAGGGAACTATGGCTACACCTTC	CSVRTGNYGYTF
.	TRBV9	.	TRBJ1-5	14	TGTGCCAGCGGCCAGGGGTCGGGCAATCAGCCCCAGCATTTT	CASGQGSGNQPQHF
.	TRBV5-1	TRBD1	TRBJ1-2	14	TGCGCCAGCAGCTTCGGGACAGGGAACTATGGCTACACCTTC	CASSFGTGNYGYTF
.	TRBV11-2	.	TRBJ2-5	14	TGTGCCAGCAGCTTAGCGCAGGGAAGGGAGACCCAGTACTTC	CASSLAQGRETQYF
once	TRBV10-2	TRBD1	TRBJ2-2	14	TGCGCCAGCGAGGGACAGGGGCGGACCGGGGAGCTGTTTTTT	CASEGQGRTGELFF
once	TRBV27	TRBD1	TRBJ2-7	15	TGTGCCAGCAGTTTTACGACGACAGGGAGAGGCGAGCAGTACTTC	CASSFTTTGRGEQYF
.	TRBV28	TRBD1	TRBJ2-7	14	TGTGCCAGCCTCTACGGGACAGGGGCCGGCGAGCAGTACTTC	CASLYGTGAGEQYF
.	TRBV4-2	.	TRBJ2-7	14	TGTGCCAGCAGCTTACAGGAAGGGCAAAACGAGCAGTACTTC	CASSLQEGQNEQYF
.	TRBV19	TRBD2	TRBJ2-1	19	TGTGCCAGTAGTATAGGACTAGCGGGAGGTTTTACCTCCTACAATGAGCAGTTCTTC	CASSIGLAGGFTSYNEQFF
.	TRBV5-1	TRBD1	TRBJ2-5	13	TGCGCCAGCAGCTCCGGACAGGGTGAGACCCAGTACTTC	CASSSGQGETQYF
.	TRBV9	.	TRBJ1-2	15	TGTGCCAGCAGCGGGACTCCGGGGGCGGGAGATGGCTACACCTTC	CASSGTPGAGDGYTF